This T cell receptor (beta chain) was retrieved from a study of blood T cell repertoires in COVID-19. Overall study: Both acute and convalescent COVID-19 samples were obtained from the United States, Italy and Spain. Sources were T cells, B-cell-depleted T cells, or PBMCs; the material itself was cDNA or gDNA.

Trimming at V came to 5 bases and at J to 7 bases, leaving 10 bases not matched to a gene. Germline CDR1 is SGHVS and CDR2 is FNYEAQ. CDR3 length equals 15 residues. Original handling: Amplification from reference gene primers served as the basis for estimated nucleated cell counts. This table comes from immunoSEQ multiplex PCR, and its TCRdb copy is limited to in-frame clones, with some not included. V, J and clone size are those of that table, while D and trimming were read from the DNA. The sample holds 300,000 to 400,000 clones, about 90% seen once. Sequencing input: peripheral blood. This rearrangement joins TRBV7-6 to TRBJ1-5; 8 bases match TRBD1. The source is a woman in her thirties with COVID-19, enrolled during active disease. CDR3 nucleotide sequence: TGTGCCAGCAGCACCCCGGGACAGGCCGGCCAGCCCCAGCATTTT. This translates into CASSTPGQAGQPQHF. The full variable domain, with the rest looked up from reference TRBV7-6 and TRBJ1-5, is GAGVSQSPRYKVTKRGQDVALRCDPISGHVSLYWYRQALGQGPEFLTYFNYEAQQDKSGLPNDRFSAERPEGSISTLTIQRTEQRDSAMYRCASSTPGQAGQPQHFGDGTRLSIL.